The clone carrying this T cell receptor beta chain was seen only once. The sample has other DNA sequences that encode this CDR3 too. The data stem from a study of blood T cell repertoires in COVID-19. Trimming took off 0 bases at V and 8 bases at J, with 16 bases between the two ends. From germline, CDR1 is LGHNA and CDR2 YSLEER. The CDR3 spans 15 residues. This table comes from immunoSEQ multiplex PCR, and its TCRdb copy is limited to in-frame clones, with some not included. The sample lists around 87,000 clones, 85% to 90% occurring once. Sequencing used peripheral blood. The rearrangement uses TRBV4-3 and TRBJ1-2; D gene unclear. This TCR was recovered from a human donor with active COVID-19. The donor label of this sample is uncertain. In DNA form, the CDR3 reads TGCGCCAGCAGCCAAGATCTTGGGAGGGTTCGGGGCTACACCTTC. This sequence encodes CASSQDLGRVRGYTF.